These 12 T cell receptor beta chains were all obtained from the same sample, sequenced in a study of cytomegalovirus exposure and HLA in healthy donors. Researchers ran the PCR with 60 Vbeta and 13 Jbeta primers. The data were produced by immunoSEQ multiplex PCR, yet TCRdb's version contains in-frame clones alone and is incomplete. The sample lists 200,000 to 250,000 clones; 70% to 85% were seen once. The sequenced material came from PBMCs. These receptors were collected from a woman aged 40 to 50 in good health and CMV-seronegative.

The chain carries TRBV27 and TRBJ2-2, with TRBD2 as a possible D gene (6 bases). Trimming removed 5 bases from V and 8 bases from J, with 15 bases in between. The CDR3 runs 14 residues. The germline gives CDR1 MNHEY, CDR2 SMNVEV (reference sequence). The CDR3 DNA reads TGTGCCAGCAGTGCACTCAACGGGGGTGGGGAGCTGTTTTTT. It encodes CASSALNGGGELFF.

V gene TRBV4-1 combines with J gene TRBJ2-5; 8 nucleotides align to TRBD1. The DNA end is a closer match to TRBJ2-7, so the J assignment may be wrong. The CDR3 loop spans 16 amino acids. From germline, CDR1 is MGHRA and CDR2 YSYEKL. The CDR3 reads CASSQRLPGGADEQYF. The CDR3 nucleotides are TGCGCCAGCAGCCAAAGGCTCCCAGGGGGCGCCGACGAGCAGTACTTC.

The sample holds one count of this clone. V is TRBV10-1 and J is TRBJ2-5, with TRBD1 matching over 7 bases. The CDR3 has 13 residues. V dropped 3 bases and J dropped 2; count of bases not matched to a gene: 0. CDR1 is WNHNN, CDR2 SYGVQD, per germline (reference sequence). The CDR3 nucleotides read TGCGCCAGCAGTGACAGGGGGCAAGAGACCCAGTACTTC. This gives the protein CASSDRGQETQYF.

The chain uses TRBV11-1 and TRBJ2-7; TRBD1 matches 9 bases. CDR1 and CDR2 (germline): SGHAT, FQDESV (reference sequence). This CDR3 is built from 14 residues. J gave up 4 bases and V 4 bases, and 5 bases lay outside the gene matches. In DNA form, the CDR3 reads TGTGCCAGCAGCTCCCGGGACAGGGAGTACGAGCAGTACTTC. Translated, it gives CASSSRDREYEQYF.

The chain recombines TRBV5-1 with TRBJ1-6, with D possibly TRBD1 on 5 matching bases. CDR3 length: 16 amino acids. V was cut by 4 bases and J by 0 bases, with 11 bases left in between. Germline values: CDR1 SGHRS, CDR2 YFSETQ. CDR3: CASSINQGSYNSPLHF. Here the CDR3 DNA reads TGCGCCAGCAGCATCAATCAGGGCTCCTATAATTCACCCCTCCACTTT.

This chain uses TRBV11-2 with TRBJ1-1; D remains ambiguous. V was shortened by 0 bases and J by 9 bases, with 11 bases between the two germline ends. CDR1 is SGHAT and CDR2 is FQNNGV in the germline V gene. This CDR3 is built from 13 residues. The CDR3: CASSLEGGLKAFF. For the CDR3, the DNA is TGTGCCAGCAGCTTAGAAGGCGGGTTGAAAGCTTTCTTT.

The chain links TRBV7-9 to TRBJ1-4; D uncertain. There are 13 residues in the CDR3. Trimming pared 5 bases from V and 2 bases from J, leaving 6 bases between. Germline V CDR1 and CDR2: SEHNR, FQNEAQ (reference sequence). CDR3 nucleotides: TGTGCCAGCAGCAGGACTACTAATGAAAAACTGTTTTTT. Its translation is CASSRTTNEKLFF.

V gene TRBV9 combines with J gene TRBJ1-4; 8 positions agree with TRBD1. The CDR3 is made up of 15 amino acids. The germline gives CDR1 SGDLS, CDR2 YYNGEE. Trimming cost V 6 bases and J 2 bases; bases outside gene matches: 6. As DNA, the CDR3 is TGTGCCAGCACCCGGACAGGGAGGACTAATGAAAAACTGTTTTTT. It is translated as CASTRTGRTNEKLFF.

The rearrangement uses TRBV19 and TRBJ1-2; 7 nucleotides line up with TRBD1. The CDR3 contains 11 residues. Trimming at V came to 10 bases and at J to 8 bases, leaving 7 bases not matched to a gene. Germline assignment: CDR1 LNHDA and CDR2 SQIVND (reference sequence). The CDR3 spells CATRQGLGYTF. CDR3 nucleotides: TGTGCCACTCGACAGGGTTTGGGCTACACCTTC.

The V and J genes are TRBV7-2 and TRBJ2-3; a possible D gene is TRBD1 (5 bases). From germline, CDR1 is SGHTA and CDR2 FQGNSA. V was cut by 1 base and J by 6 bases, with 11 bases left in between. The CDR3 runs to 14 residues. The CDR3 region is CASSLDHRTDTQYF. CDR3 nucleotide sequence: TGTGCCAGCAGCTTAGACCACAGGACGGATACGCAGTATTTT.

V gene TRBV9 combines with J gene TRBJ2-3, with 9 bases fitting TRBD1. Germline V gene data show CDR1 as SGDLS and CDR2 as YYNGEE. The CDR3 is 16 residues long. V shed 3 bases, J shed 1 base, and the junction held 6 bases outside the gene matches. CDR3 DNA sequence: TGTGCCAGCAGCGCACAGGGGGCCCTGGGCACAGATACGCAGTATTTT. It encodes CASSAQGALGTDTQYF.

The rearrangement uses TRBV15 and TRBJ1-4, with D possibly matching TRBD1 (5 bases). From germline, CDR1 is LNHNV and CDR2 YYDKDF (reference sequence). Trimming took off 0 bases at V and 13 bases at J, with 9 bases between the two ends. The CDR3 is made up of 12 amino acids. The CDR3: CATSRDSGGLFF. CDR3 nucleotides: TGTGCCACCAGCAGAGATTCGGGGGGACTGTTTTTT.